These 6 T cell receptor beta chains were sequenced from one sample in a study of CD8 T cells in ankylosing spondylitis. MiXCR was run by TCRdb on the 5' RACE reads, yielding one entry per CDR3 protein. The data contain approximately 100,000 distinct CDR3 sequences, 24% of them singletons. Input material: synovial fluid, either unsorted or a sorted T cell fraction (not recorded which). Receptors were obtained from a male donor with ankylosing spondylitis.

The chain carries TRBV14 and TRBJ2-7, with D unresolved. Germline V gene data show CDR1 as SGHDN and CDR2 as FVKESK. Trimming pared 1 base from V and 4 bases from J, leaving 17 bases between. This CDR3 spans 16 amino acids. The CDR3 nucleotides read TGTGCCAGCAGCCAAGGCCTCCTCCGGTTTGGGTACGAGCAGTACGTC. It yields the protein CASSQGLLRFGYEQYV.

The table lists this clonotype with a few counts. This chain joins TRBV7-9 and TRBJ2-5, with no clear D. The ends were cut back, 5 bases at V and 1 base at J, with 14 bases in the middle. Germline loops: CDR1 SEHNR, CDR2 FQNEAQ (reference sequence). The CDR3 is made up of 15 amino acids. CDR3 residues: CASSPWSEGQETQYF. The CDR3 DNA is TGTGCCAGCAGCCCGTGGTCGGAAGGCCAAGAGACCCAGTACTTC.

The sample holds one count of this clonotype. CDR3 DNA: TGTGCCTGGAGTCGCGGTAGCGGGAGAGTATGGACCGGGGAGCTGTTTTTT. Its protein product is CAWSRGSGRVWTGELFF. The gene calls are TRBV30 and TRBJ2-2, with 9 positions matching TRBD2. This CDR3 contains 17 residues. V lost 2 bases, J lost 5 bases, and 12 bases stayed unmatched. The germline V gene has CDR1 GTSNPN and CDR2 SVGIG (reference sequence).

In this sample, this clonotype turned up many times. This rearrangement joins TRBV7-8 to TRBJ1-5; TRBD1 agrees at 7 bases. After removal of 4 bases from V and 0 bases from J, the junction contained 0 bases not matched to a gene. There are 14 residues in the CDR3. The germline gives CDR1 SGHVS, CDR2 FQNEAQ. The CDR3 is CASSYRGSNQPQHF. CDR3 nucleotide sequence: TGTGCCAGCAGCTACAGGGGTAGCAATCAGCCCCAGCATTTT.

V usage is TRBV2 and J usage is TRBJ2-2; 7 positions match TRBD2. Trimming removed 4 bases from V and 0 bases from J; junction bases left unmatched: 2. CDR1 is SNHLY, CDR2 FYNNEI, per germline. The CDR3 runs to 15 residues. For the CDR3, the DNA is TGTGCCAGCAGTGGCCTAGCGGCGAACACCGGGGAGCTGTTTTTT. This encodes CASSGLAANTGELFF.

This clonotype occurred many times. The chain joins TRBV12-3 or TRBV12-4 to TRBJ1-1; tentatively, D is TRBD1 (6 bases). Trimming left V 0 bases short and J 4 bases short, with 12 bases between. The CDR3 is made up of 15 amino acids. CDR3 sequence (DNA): TGTGCCAGCAGTTTAGCGGGGGGAGGGGGCACTGAAGCTTTCTTT. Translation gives CASSLAGGGGTEAFF.